This T cell receptor (beta chain) was identified during a study of CD8+ T cells in alopecia areata. Extraction of RNA preceded its reverse transcription into cDNA, which served as the sequencing template. Libraries were prepared by immunoSEQ multiplex PCR; TCRdb keeps only in-frame clonotypes and omits some of them. The sample lists 150,000 to 200,000 clones; 64% were seen once. Sample treatment: oral pan-JAK inhibitor, 5-10 mg twice daily. The sequence was obtained from a human donor with alopecia areata. Sequences were derived from CD4+ T cells sorted from blood, sampled at roughly week 49, from a patient treated with tofacitinib.

The CDR3 nucleotides are TGCAGCGTTTCCCTGACGGGATCCTACGAGCAGTACTTC. Translating it yields CSVSLTGSYEQYF. The chain has TRBV29-1 and TRBJ2-7, with D possibly TRBD2 on 5 matching bases. V dropped 5 bases and J dropped 1 base, with 12 bases sitting between them. Germline CDR1 and CDR2: SQVTM and ANQGSEA. The CDR3 has 13 amino acids.